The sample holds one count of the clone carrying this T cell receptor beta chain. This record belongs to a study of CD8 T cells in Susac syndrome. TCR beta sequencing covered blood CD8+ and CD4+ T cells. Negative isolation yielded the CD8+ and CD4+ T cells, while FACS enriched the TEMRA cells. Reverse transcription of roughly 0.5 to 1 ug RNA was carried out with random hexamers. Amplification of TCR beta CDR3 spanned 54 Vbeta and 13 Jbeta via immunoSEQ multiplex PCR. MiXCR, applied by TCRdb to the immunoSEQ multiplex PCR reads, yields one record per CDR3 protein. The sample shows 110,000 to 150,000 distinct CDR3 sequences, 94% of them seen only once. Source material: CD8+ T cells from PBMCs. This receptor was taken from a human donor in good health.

CDR3 loop: CASNPQGGTQETQYF. The CDR3 coding sequence is TGTGCCAGCAATCCACAGGGAGGGACCCAAGAGACCCAGTACTTC. V gene TRBV6-5 combines with J gene TRBJ2-5; a possible D gene is TRBD2 (7 bases). Deletions cut 7 bases from V and 1 base from J, with 16 bases between. This CDR3 has 15 residues. Germline loops: CDR1 MNHEY, CDR2 SVGAGI.